The 9 T cell receptor beta chains below come from one sample, sequenced in a study of T cells after yellow fever vaccination. TCRdb re-called the 5' RACE reads through MiXCR, storing one row per CDR3 protein. This table has about 550,000 distinct CDR3 sequences, about a fifth appearing once. Source: PBMCs, taken 15 days after the yellow fever booster vaccination. The receptor set was obtained from a man aged 30 to 39 who received the YFV17D yellow fever vaccine.

The table lists this clonotype with a few counts. The rearrangement uses TRBV20-1 and TRBJ2-3, with 9 bases fitting TRBD2. J lost 4 bases, V lost 1 base, and 0 bases had no gene match. Germline lookup yields CDR1 DFQATT and CDR2 SNEGSKA (reference sequence). The CDR3 has 13 residues. As DNA, the CDR3 is TGCAGTGCTAGAGGGACTAGCGCAGATACGCAGTATTTT. Its translation is CSARGTSADTQYF.

This chain uses TRBV23-1 with TRBJ1-1; D is uncertain. TRBV23-1 is an open reading frame, and its role is uncertain. Trimming cost V 2 bases and J 2 bases, with 3 bases left between them. The CDR3 length is 12 residues. The CDR3: CASSQTNTEAFF. For the CDR3, the DNA is TGCGCCAGCAGTCAAACAAACACTGAAGCTTTCTTT.

The gene calls are TRBV6-2 or TRBV6-3 and TRBJ2-1; D remains ambiguous. The germline CDR1 and CDR2 sequences are MNHEY and SVGEGT. This CDR3 is 14 amino acids long. V dropped 3 bases and J dropped 6 bases, with 12 bases sitting between them. DNA for the CDR3: TGTGCCAGCAGTTATGGGCGAGTCCCCAATGAGCAGTTCTTC. Translated: CASSYGRVPNEQFF.

This clonotype has just a few counts. The V gene is TRBV29-1, the J gene TRBJ2-3; maybe TRBD2 (6 bases). The germline gives CDR1 SQVTM, CDR2 ANQGSEA. Trimming cost V 2 bases and J 4 bases, with 16 bases left between them. The CDR3 has 15 residues. In nucleotides, the CDR3 is TGCAGCGTTGAATTAAGCGGCGGGAACGCAGATACGCAGTATTTT. Translating gives CSVELSGGNADTQYF.

J is TRBJ1-5 and V is TRBV11-3; perhaps TRBD1 as D (6 bases). In germline, CDR1 is SGHNT, CDR2 YENEEA. The CDR3 contains 16 residues. V lost 3 bases and J 0 bases, leaving 12 bases between the germline ends. This chain's CDR3 is CASSFGGHPSNQPQHF. In nucleotides, the CDR3 is TGTGCCAGCAGCTTTGGGGGGCATCCTAGCAATCAGCCCCAGCATTTT.

The V and J genes are TRBV25-1 and TRBJ2-6; D gene uncertain. This CDR3 is built from 15 residues. The V and J ends lost 3 bases and 0 bases respectively, with 6 bases between them. CDR1 MGHDK and CDR2 SYGVNS come from the germline V gene. In nucleotides, the CDR3 is TGTGCCAGCAGTGACTTGGGCTCTGGGGCCAACGTCCTGACTTTC. Translation: CASSDLGSGANVLTF.

Only a few counts were recorded for this clonotype. The rearrangement links TRBV6-2 or TRBV6-3 to TRBJ2-7; D unresolved. Germline V CDR1 and CDR2: MNHEY, SVGEGT. This CDR3 is built from 12 residues. V lost 2 bases, J lost 3 bases, and 5 bases lay in between. CDR3: CASSYLDYEQYF. CDR3 sequence (DNA): TGTGCCAGCAGTTACCTAGACTACGAGCAGTACTTC.

The chain links TRBV7-6 to TRBJ2-5; 9 bases map to TRBD2. Germline CDR1 is SGHVS and CDR2 is FNYEAQ. Unmatched junction bases numbered 13, after V lost 0 bases and J lost 5 bases. The CDR3 consists of 18 residues. As DNA, the CDR3 is TGTGCCAGCAGCTTAGCACTCTTGGCGGGAGGGTTCGGGGAGACCCAGTACTTC. Residues: CASSLALLAGGFGETQYF.

This rearrangement joins TRBV27 to TRBJ2-3, with TRBD2 identical over 10 bases. Germline CDR1 MNHEY, CDR2 SMNVEV (reference sequence). V lost 3 bases and J lost 3; bases outside the gene matches: 6. The CDR3 is 16 residues long. DNA of the CDR3: TGTGCCAGCAGTTTCTGGCTAGCGGGAGCGACAGATACGCAGTATTTT. This gives the protein CASSFWLAGATDTQYF.